This is a list of T cell receptor beta chains from one sample in a study of cytomegalovirus exposure and HLA in healthy donors. The method was immunoSEQ multiplex PCR; TCRdb's version includes in-frame clones alone and lacks a portion of them. The sample carries some 190,000 clones, about three quarters recorded once. Sample: PBMCs. These receptors originate from a man younger than 30 in good health and CMV-seronegative. The CDR3 runs from the conserved cysteine through the conserved F or W. A D gene is named only where the DNA matches it firmly.

D gene	J gene	V gene	CDR3 DNA	CDR3 protein
TRBD1	TRBJ1-2	TRBV29-1	TGCAGCGGGACAAGACAGGGAAAAAACTATGGCTACACCTTC	CSGTRQGKNYGYTF
-	TRBJ1-5	TRBV19	TGTGCCAGTAGTATAAGTACGAGCGTTGGCAATCAGCCCCAGCATTTT	CASSISTSVGNQPQHF
-	TRBJ1-1	TRBV9	TGTGCCAGCAGCGCAGGGGTGGGGTTGAGTGAAGCTTTCTTT	CASSAGVGLSEAFF
-	TRBJ2-2	TRBV29-1	TGCAGCGTTGTTAGGTCAGGGGGGAACGGGGAGCTGTTTTTT	CSVVRSGGNGELFF
-	TRBJ1-2	TRBV28	TGTGCCAGCAGTCAGGCCCTCTATGGCTACACCTTC	CASSQALYGYTF
-	TRBJ2-7	TRBV30	TGTGCCTGGAGCCCCTCCGGGACAAGGATGGAGTACTTC	CAWSPSGTRMEYF
-	TRBJ1-1	TRBV28	TGTGCCAGCAGTTTTAGAGGGGGAACTGAAGCTTTCTTT	CASSFRGGTEAFF
TRBD1	TRBJ1-2	TRBV7-3	TGTGCCAGCAGCTTAAATGGCGGGACAGGAGGAACTAACTATGGCTACACCTTC	CASSLNGGTGGTNYGYTF
-	TRBJ1-5	TRBV19	TGTGCCAGTAGTATAGTGCCCAACAACCAGCCCCAGCATTTT	CASSIVPNNQPQHF
-	TRBJ1-6	TRBV30	TGTGCCTGGACGTTTCGGCGGGGTTCACCCCTCCACTTT	CAWTFRRGSPLHF